This T cell receptor beta chain was recovered during a study of PD-L1 blockade in urothelial cancer. Study background: Patients had received 0 to 3 prior chemotherapy regimens.

With 1 base removed from V and 4 bases from J, the gap between germline ends came to 13 bases. The CDR3 consists of 15 residues. Germline lookup yields CDR1 SGHTA and CDR2 FQGNSA. Time point: peripheral blood 6 weeks after treatment start. Data came from immunoSEQ multiplex PCR; TCRdb stores just in-frame clones and leaves some out. The table shows roughly 120,000 clones, with approximately 90% occurring only once. This chain uses TRBV7-2 with TRBJ1-1; D not resolved. This sample comprised PBMCs, obtained around atezolizumab (anti-PD-L1) treatment. The TCR was taken from a man aged 55 to 70 with urothelial cancer. The CDR3 bases are TGTGCCAGCAGCTTAGGAGGGTACTTAGGCACTGAAGCTTTCTTT. Amino acid sequence: CASSLGGYLGTEAFF.